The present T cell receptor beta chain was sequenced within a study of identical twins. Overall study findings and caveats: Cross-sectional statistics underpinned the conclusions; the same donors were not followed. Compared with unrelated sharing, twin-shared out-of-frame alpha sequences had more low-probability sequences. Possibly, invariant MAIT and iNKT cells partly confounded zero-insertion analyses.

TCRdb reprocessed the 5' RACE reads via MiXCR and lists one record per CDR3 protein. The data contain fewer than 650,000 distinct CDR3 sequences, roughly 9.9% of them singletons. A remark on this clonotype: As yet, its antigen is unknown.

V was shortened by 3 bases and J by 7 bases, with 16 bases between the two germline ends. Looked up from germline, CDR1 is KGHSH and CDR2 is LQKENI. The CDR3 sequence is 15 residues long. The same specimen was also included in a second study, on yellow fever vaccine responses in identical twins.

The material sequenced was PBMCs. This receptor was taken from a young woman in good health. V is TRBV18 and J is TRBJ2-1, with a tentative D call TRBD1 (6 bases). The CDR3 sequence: CASSPRTVLGNEQFF. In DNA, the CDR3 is TGTGCCAGCTCACCGAGGACAGTTCTGGGGAATGAGCAGTTCTTC.